The 18 T cell receptor beta chains below come from one sample, sequenced in a study of cytomegalovirus exposure and HLA in healthy donors. Both 60 Vbeta primers and 13 Jbeta primers went into the PCR. Profiling relied on immunoSEQ multiplex PCR, and the TCRdb table lists in-frame clones only, not all of them. The sample lists about 130,000 clones; 65% to 80% were seen once. Sequencing input: PBMCs. The receptor set was obtained from a man aged 40-50 years in good health and CMV-seronegative.

A few counts support this clone. The CDR3 reads CASSRPGQGGYEQYF. CDR3 bases: TGTGCCAGCAGCCGACCGGGCCAGGGGGGCTACGAGCAGTACTTC. The genes are TRBV5-4 and TRBJ2-7, with a weak D call TRBD1 (7 bases). Trimming pared 4 bases from V and 3 bases from J, leaving 17 bases between. CDR1 is SGHNT, CDR2 YYREEE, per germline (reference sequence). The CDR3 has 15 residues. Variable domain in full (rest from reference TRBV5-4 and TRBJ2-7): ETGVTQSPTHLIKTRGQQVTLRCSSQSGHNTVSWYQQALGQGPQFIFQYYREEENGRGNFPPRFSGLQFPNYSSELNVNALELDDSALYLCASSRPGQGGYEQYFGPGTRLTVT.

For the CDR3, the DNA is TGTGCCAGCAGCTCCGGGACAGAGATCTACGAGCAGTACTTC. Its translation is CASSSGTEIYEQYF. J is TRBJ2-7 and V is TRBV5-6, with TRBD1 identical over 7 bases. The germline V gene encodes CDR1 SGHDT and CDR2 YYEEEE. The CDR3 runs to 14 residues. With 3 bases clipped from V and 3 bases from J, the junction kept 6 bases outside the gene matches.

The chain employs TRBV16 and TRBJ1-5, with 7 bases fitting TRBD1. The CDR3 runs 14 residues. The V segment lost 7 bases and the J segment 7 bases; nucleotides outside the gene matches: 10. In germline, CDR1 is KGHSY, CDR2 FQNENV. DNA of the CDR3: TGTGCCAGCACCACCAGGGACAGTTTCCAGCCCCAGCATTTT. Translation gives CASTTRDSFQPQHF.

V and J are TRBV6-1 and TRBJ2-2; D remains unclear. V was cut by 4 bases and J by 7 bases, with 10 bases left in between. This CDR3 contains 13 residues. Germline V gene data show CDR1 as MNHNS and CDR2 as SASEGT. CDR3 sequence reads: CASSVRLGGELFF. CDR3 nucleotides: TGTGCCAGCAGTGTTAGACTGGGCGGGGAGCTGTTTTTT.

The V and J genes are TRBV6-1 and TRBJ2-5; TRBD1 agrees at 9 bases. The germline V gene encodes CDR1 MNHNS and CDR2 SASEGT. The CDR3 extends over 15 amino acids. The V segment lost 1 base and the J segment 5 bases; nucleotides outside the gene matches: 5. The CDR3 region has the DNA TGTGCCAGCAGTGAAGACAGGGGGCACCGGGAGACCCAGTACTTC. Translated, it gives CASSEDRGHRETQYF.

This chain uses TRBV5-1 with TRBJ1-1, with unresolved D. The CDR3 totals 13 residues. The germline V and J ends were trimmed by 0 bases and 2 bases, with 5 bases remaining between them. Germline-derived CDR1 and CDR2 are SGHRS and YFSETQ. The CDR3 region is CASSLVSNTEAFF. CDR3 bases: TGCGCCAGCAGCTTGGTCAGTAACACTGAAGCTTTCTTT.

This clone has a single count. The chain recombines TRBV10-3 with TRBJ2-1; 7 bases line up with TRBD1. The CDR3 is 15 residues long. From germline, CDR1 is ENHRY and CDR2 SYGVKD. Trimming took 3 bases from V and 12 from J; bases not matched to a gene: 14. This CDR3 reads CAISDSVGRWTGQFF. The CDR3 DNA sequence: TGTGCCATCAGTGATTCAGTCGGGCGTTGGACAGGGCAGTTCTTC.

This clone is a singleton in its sample. The rearrangement joins TRBV21-1 to TRBJ1-1. TRBV21-1 is shown as a pseudogene. The CDR3 has 16 residues. The CDR3 DNA follows: TGTGCCAGCAGCAAAACCTTAGGGGGGGCGGACACTGAAGCTTTCTTT. Its translation is CASSKTLGGADTEAFF.

The chain carries TRBV2 and TRBJ1-5, with D possibly TRBD1 on 5 matching bases. The CDR3 totals 16 residues. V gave up 3 bases and J gave up 4 bases, with 16 bases separating them. From germline, CDR1 is SNHLY and CDR2 FYNNEI. The CDR3 region is CASSEENGRANQPQHF. The CDR3 coding sequence is TGTGCCAGCAGTGAGGAAAATGGCAGGGCGAATCAGCCCCAGCATTTT.

On this clone: The identical CDR3 is also encoded by other nucleotide sequences in the sample. The gene calls are TRBV29-1 and TRBJ1-5; D remains unclear. The V end lost 3 bases, the J end lost 3 bases, and 9 bases lay between the germline ends. The germline V gene has CDR1 SQVTM and CDR2 ANQGSEA. The CDR3 consists of 13 residues. The CDR3 region is CSVEAEPNQPQHF. The CDR3, as DNA: TGCAGCGTTGAGGCAGAACCCAATCAGCCCCAGCATTTT.

The chain has TRBV13 and TRBJ1-2, with D possibly matching TRBD1 (6 bases). Germline values: CDR1 PRHDT, CDR2 FYEKMQ (reference sequence). V lost 5 bases, J lost 10 bases, and 26 bases lay in between. The CDR3 has 16 residues. The CDR3 reads CASSTRTANRPADYTF. The CDR3 DNA reads as TGTGCCAGCAGCACCCGGACAGCCAACCGACCTGCGGACTACACCTTC. Full variable domain (outside the CDR3, taken from reference TRBV13 and TRBJ1-2): AAGVIQSPRHLIKEKRETATLKCYPIPRHDTVYWYQQGPGQDPQFLISFYEKMQSDKGSIPDRFSAQQFSDYHSELNMSSLELGDSALYFCASSTRTANRPADYTFGSGTRLTVV.

The sample holds one count of this clone. The chain carries TRBV28 and TRBJ2-7, with 9 bases fitting TRBD1. The V gene end was trimmed by 6 bases and the J gene end by 3 bases; junction bases not matched to a gene: 12. The CDR3 length is 16 residues. Germline loops: CDR1 MDHEN, CDR2 SYDVKM. The CDR3 reads CASSPPGQGLGYEQYF. CDR3 bases: TGTGCCAGCAGCCCTCCGGGACAGGGTTTAGGCTACGAGCAGTACTTC.

The CDR3 sequence is CASSVAGGTAFF. The CDR3 nucleotides are TGTGCCAGCAGCGTAGCGGGGGGGACAGCTTTCTTT. The chain links TRBV9 to TRBJ1-1; a possible D gene is TRBD1 (5 bases). Germline V CDR1 and CDR2: SGDLS, YYNGEE. V lost 0 bases, J lost 10 bases, and 10 bases lay in between. This CDR3 comprises 12 residues.

This chain joins TRBV7-2 and TRBJ2-7, with TRBD2 matching over 9 bases. The CDR3 consists of 14 residues. V lost 4 bases and J lost 6; bases outside the gene matches: 7. Germline V gene data show CDR1 as SGHTA and CDR2 as FQGNSA. The CDR3 region has the DNA TGTGCCAGCAGCTCCGTATTTAGCGGGAGCGAGCAGTACTTC. It encodes CASSSVFSGSEQYF.

CDR3: CASSSPGTGRPNEKLFF. CDR3 DNA sequence: TGTGCCAGCAGCTCCCCCGGGACAGGGAGACCTAATGAAAAACTGTTTTTT. The rearrangement links TRBV7-2 to TRBJ1-4; 9 nucleotides align to TRBD1. The CDR3 is made up of 17 amino acids. CDR1 and CDR2 (germline): SGHTA, FQGNSA. Trimming at V came to 4 bases and at J to 3 bases, leaving 9 bases not matched to a gene.

The chain carries TRBV9 and TRBJ2-3, with 7 bases that match TRBD1. V gave up 0 bases and J gave up 8 bases; unmatched junction bases: 9. The germline CDR1 and CDR2 sequences are SGDLS and YYNGEE. This CDR3 has 15 amino acids. The CDR3 region has the DNA TGTGCCAGCAGCGTAGGACAGGGTGAATCGGGTACGCAGTATTTT. Translation gives CASSVGQGESGTQYF.

The chain is built from TRBV12-5 and TRBJ2-1, with D perhaps matching TRBD2 (5 bases). Trimming took 6 bases from V and 9 from J, leaving 12 bases between them. Germline CDR1 reads LGHNT; CDR2 reads FRNRAP. This CDR3 spans 12 amino acids. CDR3 in amino acids: CASGQDGGEQFF. In DNA, the CDR3 is TGTGCTAGTGGGCAAGATGGAGGTGAGCAGTTCTTC.

In its sample, this clone was seen a few times. V and J are TRBV4-1 and TRBJ2-5, with D possibly TRBD2 on 5 matching bases. This CDR3 comprises 14 residues. The germline V gene has CDR1 MGHRA and CDR2 YSYEKL. V lost 0 bases to trimming and J lost 5 bases, with 10 bases between them. The CDR3 spells CASSQEGWRETQYF. DNA for the CDR3: TGCGCCAGCAGCCAAGAGGGGTGGAGGGAGACCCAGTACTTC.